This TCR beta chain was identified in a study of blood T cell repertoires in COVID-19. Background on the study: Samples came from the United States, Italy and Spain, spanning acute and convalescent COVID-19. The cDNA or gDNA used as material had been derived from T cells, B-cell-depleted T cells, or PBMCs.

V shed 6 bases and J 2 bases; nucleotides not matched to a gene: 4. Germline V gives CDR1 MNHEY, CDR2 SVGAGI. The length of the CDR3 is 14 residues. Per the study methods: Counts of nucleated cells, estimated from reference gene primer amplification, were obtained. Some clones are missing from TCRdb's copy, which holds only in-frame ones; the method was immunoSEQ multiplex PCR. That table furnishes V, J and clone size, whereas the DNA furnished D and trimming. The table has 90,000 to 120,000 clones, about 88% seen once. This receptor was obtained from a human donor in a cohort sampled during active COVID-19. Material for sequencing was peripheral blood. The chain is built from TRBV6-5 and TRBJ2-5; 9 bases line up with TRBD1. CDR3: CASRSGTGQETQYF. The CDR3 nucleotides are TGTGCCAGCAGATCCGGGACAGGGCAAGAGACCCAGTACTTC.